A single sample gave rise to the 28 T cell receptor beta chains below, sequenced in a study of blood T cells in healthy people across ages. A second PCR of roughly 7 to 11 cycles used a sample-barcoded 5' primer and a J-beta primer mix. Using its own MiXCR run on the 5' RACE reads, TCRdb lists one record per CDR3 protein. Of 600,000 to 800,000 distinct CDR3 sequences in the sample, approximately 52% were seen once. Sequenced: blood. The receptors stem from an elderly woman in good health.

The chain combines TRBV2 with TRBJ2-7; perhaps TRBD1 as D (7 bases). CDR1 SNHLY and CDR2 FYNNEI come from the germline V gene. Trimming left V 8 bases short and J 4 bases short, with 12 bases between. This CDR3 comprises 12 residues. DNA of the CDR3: TGTGCCAGCGGAGGGACAGTATACGAGCAGTACTTC. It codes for CASGGTVYEQYF.

The CDR3 here is CASSYPRQSKNSYEQYF. As DNA, the CDR3 is TGTGCCAGCAGCTATCCCCGGCAGAGTAAAAACTCCTACGAGCAGTACTTC. The gene calls are TRBV7-9 and TRBJ2-7; no clear D. Germline CDR1 reads SEHNR; CDR2 reads FQNEAQ (reference sequence). Deletions cut 4 bases from V and 0 bases from J, with 19 bases between. This CDR3 contains 17 residues.

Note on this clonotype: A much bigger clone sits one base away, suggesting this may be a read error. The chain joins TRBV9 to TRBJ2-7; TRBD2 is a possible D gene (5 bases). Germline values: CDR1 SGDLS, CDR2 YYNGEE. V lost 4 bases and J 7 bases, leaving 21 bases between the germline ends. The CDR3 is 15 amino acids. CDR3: CASSQTPGSYNEQYF. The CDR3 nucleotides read TGTGCCAGCAGCCAGACCCCGGGGTCCTACAATGAGCAGTACTTC.

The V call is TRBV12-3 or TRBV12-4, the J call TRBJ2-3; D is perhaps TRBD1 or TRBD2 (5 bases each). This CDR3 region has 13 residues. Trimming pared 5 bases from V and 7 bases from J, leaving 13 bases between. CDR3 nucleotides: TGTGCCAGCAGTGGGATGGGGGTAAATACGCAGTATTTT. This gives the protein CASSGMGVNTQYF.

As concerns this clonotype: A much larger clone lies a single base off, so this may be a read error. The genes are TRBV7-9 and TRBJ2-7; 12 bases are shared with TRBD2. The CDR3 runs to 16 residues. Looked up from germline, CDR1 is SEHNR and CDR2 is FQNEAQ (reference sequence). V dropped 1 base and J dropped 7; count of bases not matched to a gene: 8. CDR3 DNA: TGTGCCAGCAGCTTAGGGCGGACTAGCGGGACTAATGAGCAGTACTTC. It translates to CASSLGRTSGTNEQYF.

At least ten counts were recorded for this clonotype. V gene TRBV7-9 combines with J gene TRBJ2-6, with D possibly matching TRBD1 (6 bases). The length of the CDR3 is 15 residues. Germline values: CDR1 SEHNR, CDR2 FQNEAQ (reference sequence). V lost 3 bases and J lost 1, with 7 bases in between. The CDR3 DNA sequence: TGTGCCAGCAGCTTGGACAGATCTGGGGCCAACGTCCTGACTTTC. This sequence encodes CASSLDRSGANVLTF.

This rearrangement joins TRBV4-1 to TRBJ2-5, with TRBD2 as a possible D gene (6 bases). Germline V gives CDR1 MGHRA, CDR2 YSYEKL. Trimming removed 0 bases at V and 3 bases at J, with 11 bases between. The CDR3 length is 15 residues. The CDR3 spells CASSQDRGTEETQYF. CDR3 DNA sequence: TGCGCCAGCAGCCAAGATCGGGGGACTGAAGAGACCCAGTACTTC.

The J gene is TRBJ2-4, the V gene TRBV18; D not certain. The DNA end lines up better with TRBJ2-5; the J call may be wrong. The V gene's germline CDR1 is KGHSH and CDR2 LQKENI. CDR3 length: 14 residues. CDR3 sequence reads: CASSLDWLGETQYF. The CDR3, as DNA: TGTGCCAGCTCACTCGATTGGCTGGGGGAGACCCAGTACTTC.

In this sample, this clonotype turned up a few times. CDR3 DNA: TGTGCCAGCAGCCAAGGGAGCAGGGGCAATTCACCCCTCCACTTT. Protein product: CASSQGSRGNSPLHF. The chain links TRBV3-1 to TRBJ1-6; weak D call: TRBD1 (6 bases). With 1 base removed from V and 7 bases from J, the gap between germline ends came to 11 bases. Germline loops: CDR1 LGHDT, CDR2 YNNKEL (reference sequence). The CDR3 has 15 residues.

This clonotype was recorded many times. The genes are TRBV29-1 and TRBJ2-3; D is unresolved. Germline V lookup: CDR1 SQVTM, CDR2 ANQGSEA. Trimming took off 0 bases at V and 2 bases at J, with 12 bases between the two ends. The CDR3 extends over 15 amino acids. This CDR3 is CSVEDLWKPTDTQYF. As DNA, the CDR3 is TGCAGCGTTGAAGATCTTTGGAAACCCACAGATACGCAGTATTTT.

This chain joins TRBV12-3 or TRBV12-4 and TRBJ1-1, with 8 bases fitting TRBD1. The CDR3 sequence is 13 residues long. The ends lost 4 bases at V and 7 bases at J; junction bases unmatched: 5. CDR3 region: CASSSRGLGEAFF. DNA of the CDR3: TGTGCCAGCAGTTCCAGGGGGCTGGGTGAAGCTTTCTTT.

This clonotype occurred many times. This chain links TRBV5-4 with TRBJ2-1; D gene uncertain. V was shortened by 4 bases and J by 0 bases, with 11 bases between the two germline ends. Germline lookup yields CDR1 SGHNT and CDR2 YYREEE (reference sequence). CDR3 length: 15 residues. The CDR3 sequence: CASSIDKSSYNEQFF. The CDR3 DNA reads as TGTGCCAGCAGCATAGACAAGAGCTCCTACAATGAGCAGTTCTTC.

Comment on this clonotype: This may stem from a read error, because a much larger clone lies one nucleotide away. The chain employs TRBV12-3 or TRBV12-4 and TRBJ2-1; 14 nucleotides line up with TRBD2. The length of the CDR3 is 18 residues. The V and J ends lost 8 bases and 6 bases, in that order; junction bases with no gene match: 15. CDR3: CASGSRGLGTSGSNEQFF. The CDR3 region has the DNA TGTGCCAGCGGCTCCAGGGGGCTGGGGACTAGCGGGAGCAATGAGCAGTTCTTC.

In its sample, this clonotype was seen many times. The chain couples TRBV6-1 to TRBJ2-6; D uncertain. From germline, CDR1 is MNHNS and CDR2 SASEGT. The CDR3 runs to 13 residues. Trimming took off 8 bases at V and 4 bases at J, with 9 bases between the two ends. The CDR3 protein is CASAVAGANVLTF. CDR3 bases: TGTGCCAGCGCGGTTGCAGGGGCCAACGTCCTGACTTTC.

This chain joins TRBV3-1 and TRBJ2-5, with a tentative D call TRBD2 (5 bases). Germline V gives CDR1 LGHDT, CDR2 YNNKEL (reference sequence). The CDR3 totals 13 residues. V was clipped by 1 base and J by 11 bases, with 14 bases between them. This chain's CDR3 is CASSQGNNRGQYF. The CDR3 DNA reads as TGTGCCAGCAGCCAAGGGAACAACCGCGGGCAGTACTTC.

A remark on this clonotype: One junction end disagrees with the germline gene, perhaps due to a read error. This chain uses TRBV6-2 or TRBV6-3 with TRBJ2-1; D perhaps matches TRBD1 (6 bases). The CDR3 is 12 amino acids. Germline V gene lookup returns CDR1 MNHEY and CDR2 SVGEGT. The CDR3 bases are TGTGCCAGCACCTTTGGGGGCAATAAGCAGTTCTTC. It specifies CASTFGGNKQFF.

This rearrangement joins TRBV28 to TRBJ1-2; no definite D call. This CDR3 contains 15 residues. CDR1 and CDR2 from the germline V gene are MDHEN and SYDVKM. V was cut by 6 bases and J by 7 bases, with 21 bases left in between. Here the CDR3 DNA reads TGTGCCAGCAGCCGCACTCGTTTAGAACCGGCTGGCTACACCTTC. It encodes CASSRTRLEPAGYTF.

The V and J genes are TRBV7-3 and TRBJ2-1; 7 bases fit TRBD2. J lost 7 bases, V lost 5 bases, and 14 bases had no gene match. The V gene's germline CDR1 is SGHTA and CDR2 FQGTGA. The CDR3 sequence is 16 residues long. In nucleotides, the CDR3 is TGTGCCAGCAGCCCAAGAACGGGAGGCGTAGTGAATGAGCAGTTCTTC. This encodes CASSPRTGGVVNEQFF.

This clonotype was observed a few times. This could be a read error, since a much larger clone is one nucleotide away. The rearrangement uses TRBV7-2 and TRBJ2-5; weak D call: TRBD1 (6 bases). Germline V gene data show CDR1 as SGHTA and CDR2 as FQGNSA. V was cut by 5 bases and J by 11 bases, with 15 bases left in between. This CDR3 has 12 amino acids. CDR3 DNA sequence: TGTGCCAGCAGCATCAGGGGTACTGAGCAGTACTTC. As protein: CASSIRGTEQYF. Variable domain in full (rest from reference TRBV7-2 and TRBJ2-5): GAGVSQSPSNKVTEKGKDVELRCDPISGHTALYWYRQSLGQGLEFLIYFQGNSAPDKSGLPSDRFSAERTGGSVSTLTIQRTQQEDSAVYLCASSIRGTEQYFGPGTRLLVL.

CDR3 nucleotide sequence: TGCAGTGCTAGAAAAATAGGGACAGGGAGATACAATGAGCAGTTCTTC. This encodes CSARKIGTGRYNEQFF. This sequence joins TRBV20-1 and TRBJ2-1; 9 bases are a match to TRBD1. V was pared by 2 bases and J by 4 bases, with 9 bases of the junction left unmatched. The CDR3 length is 16 residues. Germline CDR1 and CDR2: DFQATT and SNEGSKA (reference sequence).

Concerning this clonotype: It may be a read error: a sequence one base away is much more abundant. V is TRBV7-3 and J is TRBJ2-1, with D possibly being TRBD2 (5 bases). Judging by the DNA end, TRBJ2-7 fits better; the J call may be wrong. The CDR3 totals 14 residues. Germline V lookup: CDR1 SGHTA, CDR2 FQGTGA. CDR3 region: CASSLTRGYNEQYF. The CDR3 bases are TGTGCCAGCAGCTTAACTAGAGGGTACAATGAGCAGTACTTC.

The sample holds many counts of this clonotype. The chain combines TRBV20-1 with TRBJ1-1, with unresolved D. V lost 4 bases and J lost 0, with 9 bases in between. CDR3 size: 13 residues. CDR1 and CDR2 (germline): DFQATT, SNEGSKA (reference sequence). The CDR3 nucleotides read TGCAGTGCTAAATTCTCAGTGAACACTGAAGCTTTCTTT. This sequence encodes CSAKFSVNTEAFF.

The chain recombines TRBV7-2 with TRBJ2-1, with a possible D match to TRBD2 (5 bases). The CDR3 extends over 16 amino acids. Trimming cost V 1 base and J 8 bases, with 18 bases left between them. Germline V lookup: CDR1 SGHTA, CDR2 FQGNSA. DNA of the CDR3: TGTGCCAGCAGCTTAGAAGCCGGCGGAGGCAGGTATGAGCAGTTCTTC. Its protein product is CASSLEAGGGRYEQFF.

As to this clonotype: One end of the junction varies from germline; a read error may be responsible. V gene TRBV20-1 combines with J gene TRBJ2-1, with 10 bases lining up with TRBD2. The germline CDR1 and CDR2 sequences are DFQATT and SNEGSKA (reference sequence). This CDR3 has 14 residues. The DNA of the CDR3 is TGCAATGCTGATTCTAGCGGGAGCGGCAATGAGCAGTTCTTC. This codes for CNADSSGSGNEQFF.

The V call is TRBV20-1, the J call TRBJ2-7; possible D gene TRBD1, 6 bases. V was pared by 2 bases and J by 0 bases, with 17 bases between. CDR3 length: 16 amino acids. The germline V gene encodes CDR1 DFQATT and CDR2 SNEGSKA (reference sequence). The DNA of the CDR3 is TGCAGTGCTAGACCTAGAGGTAGGGGGTACTCCTACGAGCAGTACTTC. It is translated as CSARPRGRGYSYEQYF.

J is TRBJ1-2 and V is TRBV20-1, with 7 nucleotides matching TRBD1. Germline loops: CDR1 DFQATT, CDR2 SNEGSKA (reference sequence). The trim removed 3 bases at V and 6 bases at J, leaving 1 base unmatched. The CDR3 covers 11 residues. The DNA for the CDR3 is TGCAGTGCTAGGACAGGGCATGGCTACACCTTC. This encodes CSARTGHGYTF.

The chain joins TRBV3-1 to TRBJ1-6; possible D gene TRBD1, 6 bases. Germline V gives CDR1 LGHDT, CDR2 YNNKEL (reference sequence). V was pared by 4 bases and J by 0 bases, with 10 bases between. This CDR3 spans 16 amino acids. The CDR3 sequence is CASSRTASSYNSPLHF. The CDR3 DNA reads TGTGCCAGCAGCCGGACAGCCAGCTCCTATAATTCACCCCTCCACTTT.

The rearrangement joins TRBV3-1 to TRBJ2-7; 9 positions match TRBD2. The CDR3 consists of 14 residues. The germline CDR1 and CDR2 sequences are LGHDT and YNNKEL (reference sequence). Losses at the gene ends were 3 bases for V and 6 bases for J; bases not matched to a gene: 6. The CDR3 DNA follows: TGTGCCAGCAGCCATAGCGGGAGAGGGCGCGAGCAGTACTTC. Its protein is CASSHSGRGREQYF.